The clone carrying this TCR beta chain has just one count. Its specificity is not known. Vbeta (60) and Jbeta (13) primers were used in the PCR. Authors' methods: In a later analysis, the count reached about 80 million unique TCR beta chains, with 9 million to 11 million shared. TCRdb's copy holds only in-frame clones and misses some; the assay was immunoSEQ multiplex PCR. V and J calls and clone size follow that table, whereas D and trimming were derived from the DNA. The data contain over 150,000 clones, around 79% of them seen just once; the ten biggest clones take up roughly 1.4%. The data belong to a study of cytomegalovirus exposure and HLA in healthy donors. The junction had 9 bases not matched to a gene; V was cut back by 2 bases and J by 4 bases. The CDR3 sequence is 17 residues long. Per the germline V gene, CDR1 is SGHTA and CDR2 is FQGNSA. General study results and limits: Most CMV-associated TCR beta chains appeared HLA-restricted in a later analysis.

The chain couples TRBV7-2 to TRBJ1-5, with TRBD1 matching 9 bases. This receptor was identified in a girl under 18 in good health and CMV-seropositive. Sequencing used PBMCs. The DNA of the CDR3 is TGTGCCAGCAGCTTAAGGACAGGGGACCTCTTTAATCAGCCCCAGCATTTT. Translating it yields CASSLRTGDLFNQPQHF.